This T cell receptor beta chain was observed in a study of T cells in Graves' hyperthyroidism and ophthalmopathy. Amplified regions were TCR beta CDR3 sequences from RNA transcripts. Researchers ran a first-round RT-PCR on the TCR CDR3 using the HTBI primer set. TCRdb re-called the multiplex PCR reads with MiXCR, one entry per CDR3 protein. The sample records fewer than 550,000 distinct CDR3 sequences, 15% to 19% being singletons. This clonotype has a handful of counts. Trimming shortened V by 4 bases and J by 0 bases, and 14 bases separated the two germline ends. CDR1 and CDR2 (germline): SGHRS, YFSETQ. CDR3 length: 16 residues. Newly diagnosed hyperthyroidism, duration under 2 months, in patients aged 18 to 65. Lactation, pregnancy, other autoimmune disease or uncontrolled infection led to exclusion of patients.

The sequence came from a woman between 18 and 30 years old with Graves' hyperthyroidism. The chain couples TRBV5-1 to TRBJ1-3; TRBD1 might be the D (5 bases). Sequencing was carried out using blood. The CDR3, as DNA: TGCGCCAGCAGCGTGGGACGAGGGGACTCTGGAAACACCATATATTTT. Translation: CASSVGRGDSGNTIYF.